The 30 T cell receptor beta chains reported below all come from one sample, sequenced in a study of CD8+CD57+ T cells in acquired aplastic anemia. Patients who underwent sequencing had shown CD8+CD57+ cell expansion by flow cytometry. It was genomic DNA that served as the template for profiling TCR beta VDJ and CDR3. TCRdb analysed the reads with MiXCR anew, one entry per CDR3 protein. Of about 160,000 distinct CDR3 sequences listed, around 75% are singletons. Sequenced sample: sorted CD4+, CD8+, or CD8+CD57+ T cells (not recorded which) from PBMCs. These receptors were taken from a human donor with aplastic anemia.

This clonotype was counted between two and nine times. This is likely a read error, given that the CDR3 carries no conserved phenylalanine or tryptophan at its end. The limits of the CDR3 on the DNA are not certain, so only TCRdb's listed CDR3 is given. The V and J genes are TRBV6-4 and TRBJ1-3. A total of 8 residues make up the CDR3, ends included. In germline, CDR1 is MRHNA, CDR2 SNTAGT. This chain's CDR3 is CASSDSGS.

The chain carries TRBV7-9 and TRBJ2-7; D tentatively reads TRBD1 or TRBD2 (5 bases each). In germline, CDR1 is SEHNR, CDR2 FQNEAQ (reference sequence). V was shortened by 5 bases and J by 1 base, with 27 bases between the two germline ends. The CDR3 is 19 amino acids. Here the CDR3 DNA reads TGTGCCAGCAGCCCACCGGTAATTAGACCGGGACGGCTATCCTACGAGCAGTACTTC. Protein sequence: CASSPPVIRPGRLSYEQYF. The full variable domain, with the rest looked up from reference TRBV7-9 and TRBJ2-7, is DTGVSQNPRHKITKRGQNVTFRCDPISEHNRLYWYRQTLGQGPEFLTYFQNEAQLEKSRLLSDRFSAERPKGSFSTLEIQRTEQGDSAMYLCASSPPVIRPGRLSYEQYFGPGTRLTVT.

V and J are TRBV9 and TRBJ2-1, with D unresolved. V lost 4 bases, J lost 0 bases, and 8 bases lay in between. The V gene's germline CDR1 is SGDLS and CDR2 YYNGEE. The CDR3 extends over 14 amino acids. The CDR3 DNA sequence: TGTGCCAGCAGCTTGGATCTCTCCTACAATGAGCAGTTCTTC. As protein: CASSLDLSYNEQFF.

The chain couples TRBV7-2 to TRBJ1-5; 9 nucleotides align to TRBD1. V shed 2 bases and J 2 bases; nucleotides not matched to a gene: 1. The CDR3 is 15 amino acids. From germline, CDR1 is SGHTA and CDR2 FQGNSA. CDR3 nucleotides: TGTGCCAGCAGCTTAAGGACAGGGGGCAATCAGCCCCAGCATTTT. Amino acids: CASSLRTGGNQPQHF.

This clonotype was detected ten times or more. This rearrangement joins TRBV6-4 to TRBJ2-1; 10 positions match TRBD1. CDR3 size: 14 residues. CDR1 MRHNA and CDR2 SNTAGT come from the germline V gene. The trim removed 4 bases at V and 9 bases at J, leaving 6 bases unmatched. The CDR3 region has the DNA TGTGCCAGCAGTGGTAGCGGGGACAGGGGTGAGCAGTTCTTC. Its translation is CASSGSGDRGEQFF.

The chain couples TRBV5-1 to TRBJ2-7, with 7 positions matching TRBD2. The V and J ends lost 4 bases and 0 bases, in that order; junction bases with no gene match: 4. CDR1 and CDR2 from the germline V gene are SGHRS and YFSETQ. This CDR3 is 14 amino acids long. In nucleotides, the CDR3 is TGCGCCAGCAGCCCCCGGGACTACTCCTACGAGCAGTACTTC. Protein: CASSPRDYSYEQYF.

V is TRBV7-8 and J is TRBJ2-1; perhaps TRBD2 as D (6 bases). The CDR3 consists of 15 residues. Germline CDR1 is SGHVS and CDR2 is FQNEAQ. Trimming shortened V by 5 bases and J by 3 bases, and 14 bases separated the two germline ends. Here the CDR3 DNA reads TGTGCCAGCAGCCACACCGGAGCGGGCTACAATGAGCAGTTCTTC. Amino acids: CASSHTGAGYNEQFF.

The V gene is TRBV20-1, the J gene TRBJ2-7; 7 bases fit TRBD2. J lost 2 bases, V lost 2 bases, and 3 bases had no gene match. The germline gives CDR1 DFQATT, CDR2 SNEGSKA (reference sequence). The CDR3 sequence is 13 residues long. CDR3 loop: CSARPAGTYEQYF. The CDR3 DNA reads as TGCAGTGCTAGACCAGCGGGGACCTACGAGCAGTACTTC.

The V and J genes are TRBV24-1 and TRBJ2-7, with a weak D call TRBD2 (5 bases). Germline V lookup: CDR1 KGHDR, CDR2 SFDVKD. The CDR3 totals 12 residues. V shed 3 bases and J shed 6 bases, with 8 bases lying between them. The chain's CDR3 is CATSDLSGEQYF. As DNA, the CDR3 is TGTGCCACCAGTGATCTGAGCGGCGAGCAGTACTTC.

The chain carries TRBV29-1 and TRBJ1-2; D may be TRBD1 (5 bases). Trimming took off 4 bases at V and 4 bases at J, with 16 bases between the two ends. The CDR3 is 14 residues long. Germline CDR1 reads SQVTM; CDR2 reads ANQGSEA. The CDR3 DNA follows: TGCAGCGTTGTTGGTCAGGGTGCGAGCTATGGCTACACCTTC. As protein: CSVVGQGASYGYTF.

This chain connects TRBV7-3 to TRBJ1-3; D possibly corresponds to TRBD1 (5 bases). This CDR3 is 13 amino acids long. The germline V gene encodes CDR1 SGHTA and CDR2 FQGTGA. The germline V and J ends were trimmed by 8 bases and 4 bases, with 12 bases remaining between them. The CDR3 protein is CASGPPGGNTIYF. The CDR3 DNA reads TGTGCCAGCGGCCCTCCAGGGGGAAACACCATATATTTT.

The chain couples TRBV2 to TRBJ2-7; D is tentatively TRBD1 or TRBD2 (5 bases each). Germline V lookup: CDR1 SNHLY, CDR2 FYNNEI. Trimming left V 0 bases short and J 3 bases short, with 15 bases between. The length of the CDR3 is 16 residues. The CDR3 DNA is TGTGCCAGCAGTGAAGCCTTAAGGGACGGGTACTACGAGCAGTACTTC. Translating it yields CASSEALRDGYYEQYF.

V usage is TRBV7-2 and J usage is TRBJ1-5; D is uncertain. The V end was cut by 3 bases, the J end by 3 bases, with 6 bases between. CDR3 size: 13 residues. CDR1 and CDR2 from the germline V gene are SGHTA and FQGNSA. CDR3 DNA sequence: TGTGCCAGCAGCTTCTACCCCAATCAGCCCCAGCATTTT. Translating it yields CASSFYPNQPQHF.

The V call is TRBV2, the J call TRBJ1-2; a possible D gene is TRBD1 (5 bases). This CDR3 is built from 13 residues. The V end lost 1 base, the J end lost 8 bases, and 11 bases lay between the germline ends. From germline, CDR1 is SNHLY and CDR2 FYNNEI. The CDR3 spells CASSEGRGAGYTF. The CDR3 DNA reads TGTGCCAGCAGTGAAGGCCGGGGCGCAGGCTACACCTTC.

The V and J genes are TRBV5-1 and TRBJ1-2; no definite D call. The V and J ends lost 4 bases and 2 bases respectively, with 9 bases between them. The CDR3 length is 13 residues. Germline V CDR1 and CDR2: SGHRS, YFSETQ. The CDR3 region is CASSGGINYGYTF. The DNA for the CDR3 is TGCGCCAGCAGCGGCGGGATAAACTATGGCTACACCTTC.

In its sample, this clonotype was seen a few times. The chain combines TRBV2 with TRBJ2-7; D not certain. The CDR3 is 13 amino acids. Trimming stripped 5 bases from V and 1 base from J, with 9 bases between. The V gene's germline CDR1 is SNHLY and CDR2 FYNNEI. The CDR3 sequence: CASSFSSSYEQYF. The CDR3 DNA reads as TGTGCCAGCAGTTTTAGCAGTTCCTACGAGCAGTACTTC.

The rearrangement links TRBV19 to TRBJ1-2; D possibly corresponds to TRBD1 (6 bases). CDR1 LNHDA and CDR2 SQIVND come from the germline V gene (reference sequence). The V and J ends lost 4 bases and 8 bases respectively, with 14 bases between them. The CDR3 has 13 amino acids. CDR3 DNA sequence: TGTGCCAGTAGTAGACAGGCACCCTTGGGCTACACCTTC. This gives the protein CASSRQAPLGYTF.

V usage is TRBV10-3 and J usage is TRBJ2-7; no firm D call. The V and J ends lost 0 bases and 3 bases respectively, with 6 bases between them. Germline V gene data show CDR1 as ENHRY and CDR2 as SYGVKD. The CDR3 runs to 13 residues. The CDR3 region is CAISESIDYEQYF. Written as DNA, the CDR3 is TGTGCCATCAGTGAGTCGATCGACTACGAGCAGTACTTC.

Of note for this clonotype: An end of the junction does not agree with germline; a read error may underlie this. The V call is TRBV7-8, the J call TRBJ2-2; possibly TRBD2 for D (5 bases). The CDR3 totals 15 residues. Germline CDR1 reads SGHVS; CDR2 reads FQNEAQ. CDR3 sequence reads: CASSLTTGNTGELSW. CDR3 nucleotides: TGTGCCAGCAGCTTAACGACGGGGAACACCGGGGAGCTGTCTTGG.

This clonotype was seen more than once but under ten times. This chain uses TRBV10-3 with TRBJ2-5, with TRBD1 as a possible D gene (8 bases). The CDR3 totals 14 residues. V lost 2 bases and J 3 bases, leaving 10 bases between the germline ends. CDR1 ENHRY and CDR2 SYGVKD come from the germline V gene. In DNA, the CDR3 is TGTGCCATCAGTGAGACAGGGGGGGAAGAGACCCAGTACTTC. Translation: CAISETGGEETQYF.

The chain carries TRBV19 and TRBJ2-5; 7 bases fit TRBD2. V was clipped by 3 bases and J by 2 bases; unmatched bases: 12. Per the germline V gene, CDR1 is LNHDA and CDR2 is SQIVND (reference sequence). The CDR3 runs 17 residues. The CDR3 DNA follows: TGTGCCAGTAGTATCGGGCTCCCGGGGGGAAATCAAGAGACCCAGTACTTC. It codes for CASSIGLPGGNQETQYF.

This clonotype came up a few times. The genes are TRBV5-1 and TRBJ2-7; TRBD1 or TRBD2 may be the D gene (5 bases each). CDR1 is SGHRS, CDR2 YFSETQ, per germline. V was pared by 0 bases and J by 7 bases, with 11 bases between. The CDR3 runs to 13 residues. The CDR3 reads CASSLGQTGEQYF. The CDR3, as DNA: TGCGCCAGCAGCTTGGGACAGACGGGGGAGCAGTACTTC. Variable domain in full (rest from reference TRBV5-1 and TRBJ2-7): KAGVTQTPRYLIKTRGQQVTLSCSPISGHRSVSWYQQTPGQGLQFLFEYFSETQRNKGNFPGRFSGRQFSNSRSEMNVSTLELGDSALYLCASSLGQTGEQYFGPGTRLTVT.

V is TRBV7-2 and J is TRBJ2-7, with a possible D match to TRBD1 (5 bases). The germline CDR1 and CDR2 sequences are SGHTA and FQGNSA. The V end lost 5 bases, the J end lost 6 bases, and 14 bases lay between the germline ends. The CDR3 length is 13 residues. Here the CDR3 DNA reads TGTGCCAGCAGCCCGCAACGACAGTTCGAGCAGTACTTC. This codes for CASSPQRQFEQYF.

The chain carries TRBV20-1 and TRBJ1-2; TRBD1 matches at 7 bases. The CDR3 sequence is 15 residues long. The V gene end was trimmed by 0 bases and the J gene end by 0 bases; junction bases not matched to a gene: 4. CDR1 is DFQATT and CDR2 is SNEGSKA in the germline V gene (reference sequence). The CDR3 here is CSARDWDSSNYGYTF. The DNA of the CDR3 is TGCAGTGCTAGAGATTGGGACAGCTCTAACTATGGCTACACCTTC.

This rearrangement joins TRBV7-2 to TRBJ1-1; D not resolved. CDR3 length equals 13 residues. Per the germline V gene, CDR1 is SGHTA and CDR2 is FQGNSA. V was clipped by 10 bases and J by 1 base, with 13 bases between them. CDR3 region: CATQDGTNTEAFF. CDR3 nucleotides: TGTGCCACCCAGGACGGAACGAACACTGAAGCTTTCTTT.

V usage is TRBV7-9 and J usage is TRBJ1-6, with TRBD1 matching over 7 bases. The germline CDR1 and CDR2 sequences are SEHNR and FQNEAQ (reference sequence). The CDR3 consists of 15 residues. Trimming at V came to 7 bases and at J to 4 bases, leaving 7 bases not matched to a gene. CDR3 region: CASTGDSHYNSPLHF. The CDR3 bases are TGTGCCAGCACCGGGGACAGCCATTATAATTCACCCCTCCACTTT.

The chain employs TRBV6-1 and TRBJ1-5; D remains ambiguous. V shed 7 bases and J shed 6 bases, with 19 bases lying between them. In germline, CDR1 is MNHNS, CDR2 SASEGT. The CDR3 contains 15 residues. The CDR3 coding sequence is TGTGCCAGCACCTACGTAAAGGGCGTTTTTCAGCCCCAGCATTTT. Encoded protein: CASTYVKGVFQPQHF.

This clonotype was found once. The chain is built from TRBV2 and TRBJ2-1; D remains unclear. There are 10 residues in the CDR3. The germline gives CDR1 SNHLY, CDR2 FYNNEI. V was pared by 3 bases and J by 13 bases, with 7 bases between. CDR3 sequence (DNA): TGTGCCAGCAGTGAGGTGGATCAGTTCTTC. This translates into CASSEVDQFF.

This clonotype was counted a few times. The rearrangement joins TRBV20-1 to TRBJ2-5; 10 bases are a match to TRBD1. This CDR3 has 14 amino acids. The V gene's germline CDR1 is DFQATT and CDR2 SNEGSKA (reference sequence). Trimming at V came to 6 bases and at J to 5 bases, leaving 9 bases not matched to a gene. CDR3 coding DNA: TGCAGTGCGCCTAGGACAGGGGGTCTGGAGACCCAGTACTTC. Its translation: CSAPRTGGLETQYF.

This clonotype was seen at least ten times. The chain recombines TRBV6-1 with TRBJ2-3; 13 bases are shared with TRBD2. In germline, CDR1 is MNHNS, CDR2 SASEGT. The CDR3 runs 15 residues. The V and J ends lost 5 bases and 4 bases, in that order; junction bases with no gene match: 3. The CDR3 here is CASSRTSGSADTQYF. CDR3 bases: TGTGCCAGCAGTCGGACTAGCGGGAGTGCAGATACGCAGTATTTT.